These T cell receptor beta chains were read from a single sample in a study of cytomegalovirus exposure and HLA in healthy donors. Clones were sequenced by immunoSEQ multiplex PCR, and TCRdb holds only the in-frame ones, with some missing. The sample yields 60,000 to 75,000 clones, of which the top ten take up 3.8%. Specimen: PBMCs. The receptors come from a female donor in good health and CMV-seropositive. Both conserved end residues are part of each CDR3. Fields, in order: J gene, V gene, D gene, CDR3 DNA, CDR3 protein. A D gene is named only where the DNA matches it firmly.

>TRBJ2-3|TRBV5-4|NA
TGTGCCAGCAGCGCTTACTACTTTAGCACAGATACGCAGTATTTT
CASSAYYFSTDTQYF
>TRBJ1-2|TRBV29-1|TRBD1
TGCAGCGTTGAAGAAAAGGACAGGGGAAACTATGGCTACACCTTC
CSVEEKDRGNYGYTF
>TRBJ2-4|TRBV15|NA
TGTGCCACCAGCGGACAAGGGGGACATACTATAGCCAAAAACATTCAGTACTTC
CATSGQGGHTIAKNIQYF
>TRBJ1-1|TRBV18|NA
TGTGCCAGCTCATCAGGGGACGCTGGGCTAGCTTTCTTT
CASSSGDAGLAFF
>TRBJ1-5|TRBV28|TRBD1
TGTGCCAGTACCGACAGGGCTAATCAGCCCCAGCATTTT
CASTDRANQPQHF
>TRBJ2-3|TRBV7-6|NA
TGTGCCAGCAGCAGCTATTCAGATACGCAGTATTTT
CASSSYSDTQYF
>TRBJ2-7|TRBV11-3|TRBD1
TGTGCCAGCAGCTTCAGGGGGTTGGGCGAGCAGTACTTC
CASSFRGLGEQYF
>TRBJ1-2|TRBV19|TRBD1
TGTGCCAGTAGACAAACCGGGACAGGGGGTTTAGGCTACACCTTC
CASRQTGTGGLGYTF
>TRBJ2-7|TRBV6-4|NA
TGTGCCAGCAGTGTTGGGCCAGGGGACACCTACGAGCAGTACTTC
CASSVGPGDTYEQYF
>TRBJ1-1|TRBV6-1|TRBD1
TGTGCCAGCAGTGCCCGGACAGGGGACACTGAAGCTTTCTTT
CASSARTGDTEAFF
>TRBJ1-2|TRBV11-3|NA
TGTGCCAGCAGCCCACAGGGTAACTATGGCTACACCTTC
CASSPQGNYGYTF